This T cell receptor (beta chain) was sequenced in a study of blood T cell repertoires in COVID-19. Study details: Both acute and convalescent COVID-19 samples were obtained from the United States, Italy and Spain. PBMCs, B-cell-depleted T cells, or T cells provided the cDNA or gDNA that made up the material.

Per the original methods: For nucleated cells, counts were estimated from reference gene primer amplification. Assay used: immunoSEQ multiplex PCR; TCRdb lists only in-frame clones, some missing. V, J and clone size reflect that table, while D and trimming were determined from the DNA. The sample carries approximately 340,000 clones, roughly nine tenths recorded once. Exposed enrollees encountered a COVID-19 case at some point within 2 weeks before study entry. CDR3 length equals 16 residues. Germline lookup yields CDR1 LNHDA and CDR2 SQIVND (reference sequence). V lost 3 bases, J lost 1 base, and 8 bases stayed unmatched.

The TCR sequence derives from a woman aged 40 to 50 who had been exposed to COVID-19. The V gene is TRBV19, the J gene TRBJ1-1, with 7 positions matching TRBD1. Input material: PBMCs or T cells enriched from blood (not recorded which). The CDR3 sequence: CASSMGPDRPNTEAFF. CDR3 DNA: TGTGCCAGTAGTATGGGGCCGGACAGGCCGAACACTGAAGCTTTCTTT.